This T cell receptor (beta chain) was sequenced in a study of cytomegalovirus exposure and HLA in healthy donors. Germline V gene lookup returns CDR1 SGHRS and CDR2 YFSETQ. The V end was cut by 0 bases, the J end by 6 bases, with 10 bases between. The CDR3 spans 14 residues. The primer mix had 60 Vbeta and 13 Jbeta primers. Some clones are missing from TCRdb's copy, which holds only in-frame ones; the method was immunoSEQ multiplex PCR. There are some 150,000 clones in the sample; about 80% occur only once, and roughly 2% lies in the top ten. This sequence originates from a man aged 40-49 years in good health and CMV-seronegative. Sequenced material: PBMCs. The V gene is TRBV5-1, the J gene TRBJ2-4; a possible D gene is TRBD2 (5 bases). CDR3: CASSLGGERNIQYF. Written as DNA, the CDR3 is TGCGCCAGCAGCTTGGGTGGGGAGAGAAACATTCAGTACTTC.